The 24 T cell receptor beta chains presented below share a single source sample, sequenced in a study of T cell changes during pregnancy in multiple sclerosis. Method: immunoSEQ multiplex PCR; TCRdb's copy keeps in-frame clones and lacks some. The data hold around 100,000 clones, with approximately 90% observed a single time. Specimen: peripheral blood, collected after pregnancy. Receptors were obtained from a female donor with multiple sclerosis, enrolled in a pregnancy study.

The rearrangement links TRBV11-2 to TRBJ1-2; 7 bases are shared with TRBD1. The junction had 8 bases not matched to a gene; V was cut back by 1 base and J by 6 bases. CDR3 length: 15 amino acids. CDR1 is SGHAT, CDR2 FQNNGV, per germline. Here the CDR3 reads CASSLAAGGGNGYTF. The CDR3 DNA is TGTGCCAGCAGCTTAGCGGCAGGGGGTGGTAATGGCTACACCTTC.

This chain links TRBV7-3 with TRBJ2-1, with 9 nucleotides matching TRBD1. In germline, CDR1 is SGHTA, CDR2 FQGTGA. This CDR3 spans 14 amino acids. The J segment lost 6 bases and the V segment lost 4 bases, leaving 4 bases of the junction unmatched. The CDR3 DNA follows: TGTGCCAGCAGCTCATTGGGACAGGGCAATGAGCAGTTCTTC. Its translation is CASSSLGQGNEQFF.

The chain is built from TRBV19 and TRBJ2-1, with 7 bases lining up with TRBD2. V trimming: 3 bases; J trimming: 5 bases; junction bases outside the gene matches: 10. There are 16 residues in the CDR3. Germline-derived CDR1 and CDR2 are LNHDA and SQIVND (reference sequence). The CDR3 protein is CASSILLASGNNEQFF. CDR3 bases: TGTGCCAGTAGTATTCTCTTGGCTAGCGGTAACAATGAGCAGTTCTTC.

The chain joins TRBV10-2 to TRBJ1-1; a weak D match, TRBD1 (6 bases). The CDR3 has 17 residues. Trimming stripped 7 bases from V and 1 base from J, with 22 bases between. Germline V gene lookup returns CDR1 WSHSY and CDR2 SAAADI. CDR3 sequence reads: CASIDSNRVRKNTEAFF. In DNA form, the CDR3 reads TGCGCCAGCATAGACTCTAACAGGGTAAGAAAGAACACTGAAGCTTTCTTT.

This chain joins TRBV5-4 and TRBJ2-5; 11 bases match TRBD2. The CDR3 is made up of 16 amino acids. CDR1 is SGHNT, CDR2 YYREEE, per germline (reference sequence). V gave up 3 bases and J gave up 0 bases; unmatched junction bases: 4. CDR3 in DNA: TGTGCCAGCAGCTACGCTAGCGGGGGGCACCAAGAGACCCAGTACTTC. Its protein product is CASSYASGGHQETQYF.

DNA for the CDR3: TGCGCCAGCAGCTTGGGACAGGGAAACATGAACACTGAAGCTTTCTTT. This gives the protein CASSLGQGNMNTEAFF. The gene calls are TRBV5-1 and TRBJ1-1, with 7 bases identical to TRBD1. This CDR3 contains 16 residues. CDR1 is SGHRS and CDR2 is YFSETQ in the germline V gene. Trimming removed 0 bases from V and 0 bases from J; junction bases left unmatched: 5. Variable domain in full (rest from reference TRBV5-1 and TRBJ1-1): KAGVTQTPRYLIKTRGQQVTLSCSPISGHRSVSWYQQTPGQGLQFLFEYFSETQRNKGNFPGRFSGRQFSNSRSEMNVSTLELGDSALYLCASSLGQGNMNTEAFFGQGTRLTVV.

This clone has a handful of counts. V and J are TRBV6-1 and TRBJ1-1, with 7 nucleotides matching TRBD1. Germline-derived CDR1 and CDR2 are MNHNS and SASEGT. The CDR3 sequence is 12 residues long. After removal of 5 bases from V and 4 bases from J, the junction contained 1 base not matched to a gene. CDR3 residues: CASSPGGTEAFF. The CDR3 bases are TGTGCCAGCAGTCCAGGGGGCACTGAAGCTTTCTTT.

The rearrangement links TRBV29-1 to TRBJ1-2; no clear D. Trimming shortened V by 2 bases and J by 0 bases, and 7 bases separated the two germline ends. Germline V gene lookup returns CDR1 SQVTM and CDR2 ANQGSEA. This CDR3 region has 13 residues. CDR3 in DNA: TGCAGCGTTGAAACGGGTTCTAACTATGGCTACACCTTC. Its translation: CSVETGSNYGYTF.

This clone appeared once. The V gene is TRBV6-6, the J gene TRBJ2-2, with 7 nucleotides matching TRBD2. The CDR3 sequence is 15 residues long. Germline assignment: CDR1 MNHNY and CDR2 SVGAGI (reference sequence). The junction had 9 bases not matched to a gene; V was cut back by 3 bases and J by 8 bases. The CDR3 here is CASSYKAGIAGELFF. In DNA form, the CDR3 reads TGTGCCAGCAGTTATAAAGCGGGGATCGCAGGGGAGCTGTTTTTT.

CDR3 residues: CASSQVADYYEQYF. The CDR3 bases are TGTGCCAGCAGCCAAGTGGCAGATTACTACGAGCAGTACTTC. The rearrangement joins TRBV14 to TRBJ2-7; no firm D call. V was cut by 1 base and J by 3 bases, with 10 bases left in between. CDR1 is SGHDN, CDR2 FVKESK, per germline. The CDR3 length is 14 residues.

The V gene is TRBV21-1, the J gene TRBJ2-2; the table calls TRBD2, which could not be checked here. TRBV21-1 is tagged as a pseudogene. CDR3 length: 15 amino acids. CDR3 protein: CANEARGRFTGELFF. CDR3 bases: TGTGCCAACGAGGCACGGGGGAGGTTTACCGGGGAGCTGTTTTTT.

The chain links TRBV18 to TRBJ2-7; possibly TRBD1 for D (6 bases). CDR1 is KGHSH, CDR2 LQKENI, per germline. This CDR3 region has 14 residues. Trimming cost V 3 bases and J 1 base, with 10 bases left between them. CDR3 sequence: CASSPETGSYEQYF. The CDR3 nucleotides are TGTGCCAGCTCACCGGAAACAGGGTCCTACGAGCAGTACTTC.

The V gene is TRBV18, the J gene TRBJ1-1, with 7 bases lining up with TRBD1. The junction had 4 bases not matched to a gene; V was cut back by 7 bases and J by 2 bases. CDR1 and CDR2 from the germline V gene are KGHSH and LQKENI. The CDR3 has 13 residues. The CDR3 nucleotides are TGTGCCAGCTGGGGACAGCCAAACACTGAAGCTTTCTTT. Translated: CASWGQPNTEAFF.

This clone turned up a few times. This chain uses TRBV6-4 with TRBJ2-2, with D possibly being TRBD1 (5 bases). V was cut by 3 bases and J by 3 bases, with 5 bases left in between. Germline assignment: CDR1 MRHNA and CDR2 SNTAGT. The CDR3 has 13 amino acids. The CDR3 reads CASSEGDTGELFF. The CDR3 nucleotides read TGTGCCAGCAGTGAAGGGGACACCGGGGAGCTGTTTTTT.

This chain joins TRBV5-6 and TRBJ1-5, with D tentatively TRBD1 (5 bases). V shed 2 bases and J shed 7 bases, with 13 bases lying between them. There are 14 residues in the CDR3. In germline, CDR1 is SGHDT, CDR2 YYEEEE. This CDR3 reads CASSFGRGFQPQHF. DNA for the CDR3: TGTGCCAGCAGCTTCGGGCGGGGGTTCCAGCCCCAGCATTTT.

The CDR3 spells CASSPDTDTQYF. DNA of the CDR3: TGTGCCAGCAGTCCAGACACAGATACGCAGTATTTT. The chain combines TRBV28 with TRBJ2-3, with D unclear. The V end lost 5 bases, the J end lost 2 bases, and 5 bases lay between the germline ends. The CDR3 is 12 residues long. Germline V gene data show CDR1 as MDHEN and CDR2 as SYDVKM. Looking up the rest from reference TRBV28 and TRBJ2-3 gives the full variable domain: DVKVTQSSRYLVKRTGEKVFLECVQDMDHENMFWYRQDPGLGLRLIYFSYDVKMKEKGDIPEGYSVSREKKERFSLILESASTNQTSMYLCASSPDTDTQYFGPGTRLTVL.

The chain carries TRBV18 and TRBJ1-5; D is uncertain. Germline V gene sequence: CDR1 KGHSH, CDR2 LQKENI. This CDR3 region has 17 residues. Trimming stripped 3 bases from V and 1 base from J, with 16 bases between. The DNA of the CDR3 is TGTGCCAGCTCACCGCGGGATTTGGGTTGGAGCAATCAGCCCCAGCATTTT. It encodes CASSPRDLGWSNQPQHF.

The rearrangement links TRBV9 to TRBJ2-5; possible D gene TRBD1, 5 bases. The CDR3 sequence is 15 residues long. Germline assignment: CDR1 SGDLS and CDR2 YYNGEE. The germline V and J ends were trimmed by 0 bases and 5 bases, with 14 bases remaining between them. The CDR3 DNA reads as TGTGCCAGCAGCGTAGGAGGCAGGGTCTGGGAGACCCAGTACTTC. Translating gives CASSVGGRVWETQYF.

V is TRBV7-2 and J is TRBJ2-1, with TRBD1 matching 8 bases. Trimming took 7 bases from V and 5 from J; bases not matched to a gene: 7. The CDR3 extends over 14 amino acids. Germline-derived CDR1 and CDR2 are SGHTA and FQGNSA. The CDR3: CASTQTGVHNEQFF. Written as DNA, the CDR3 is TGTGCCAGCACCCAGACAGGGGTCCACAATGAGCAGTTCTTC.

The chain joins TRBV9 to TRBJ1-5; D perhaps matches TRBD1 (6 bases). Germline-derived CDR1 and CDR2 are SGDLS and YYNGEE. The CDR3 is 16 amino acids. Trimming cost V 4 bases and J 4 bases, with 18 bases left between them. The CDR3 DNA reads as TGTGCCAGCAGCCCCGCGGGGGCGCGGTCTAATCAGCCCCAGCATTTT. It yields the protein CASSPAGARSNQPQHF.

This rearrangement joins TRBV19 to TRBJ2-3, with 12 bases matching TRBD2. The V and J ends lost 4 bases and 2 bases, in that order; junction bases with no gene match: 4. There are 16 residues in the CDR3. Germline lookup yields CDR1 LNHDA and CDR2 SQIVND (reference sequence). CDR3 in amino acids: CASSTRLAGDTDTQYF. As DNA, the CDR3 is TGTGCCAGTAGTACCCGACTAGCGGGGGACACAGATACGCAGTATTTT.

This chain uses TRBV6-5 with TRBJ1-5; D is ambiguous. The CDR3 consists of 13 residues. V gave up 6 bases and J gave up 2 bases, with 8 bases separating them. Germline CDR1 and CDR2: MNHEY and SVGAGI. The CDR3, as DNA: TGTGCCAGCAGAGCTAGCCGCAATCAGCCCCAGCATTTT. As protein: CASRASRNQPQHF.

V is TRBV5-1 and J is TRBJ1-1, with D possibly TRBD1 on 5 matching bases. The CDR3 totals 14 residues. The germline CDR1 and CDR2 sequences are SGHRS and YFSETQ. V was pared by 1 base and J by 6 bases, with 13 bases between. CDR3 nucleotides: TGCGCCAGCAGCTTGTATCCGGAGGGGTCTGAAGCTTTCTTT. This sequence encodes CASSLYPEGSEAFF.

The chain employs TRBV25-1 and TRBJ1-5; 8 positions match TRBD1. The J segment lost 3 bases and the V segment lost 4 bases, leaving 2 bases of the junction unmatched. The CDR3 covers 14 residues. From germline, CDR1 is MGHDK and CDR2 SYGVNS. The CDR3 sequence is CASSVTGVNQPQHF. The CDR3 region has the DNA TGTGCCAGCAGTGTGACAGGGGTCAATCAGCCCCAGCATTTT. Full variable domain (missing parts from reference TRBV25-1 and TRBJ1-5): EADIYQTPRYLVIGTGKKITLECSQTMGHDKMYWYQQDPGMELHLIHYSYGVNSTEKGDLSSESTVSRIRTEHFPLTLESARPSHTSQYLCASSVTGVNQPQHFGDGTRLSIL.